This T cell receptor beta chain was obtained from a study of blood T cell repertoires in COVID-19. Study at large: Samples of COVID-19 (acute and convalescent) were obtained from the United States, Italy and Spain. PBMCs, B-cell-depleted T cells, or T cells were the source of the cDNA or gDNA that made up the material.

Per the original data handling: Estimation of nucleated cell counts relied on the amplification of reference gene primers. Sequenced by immunoSEQ multiplex PCR; TCRdb stores in-frame clones only, minus some. Clone size and the V and J calls come from that table; the DNA yielded D and trimming. The table has around 100,000 clones, about 80% seen once. The specimen sequenced was peripheral blood. This TCR derives from a woman in her seventies with acute or convalescent COVID-19.

The CDR3 loop reads CASSIAGQGAGNTIYF. CDR3 coding DNA: TGTGCCAGTAGTATAGCAGGACAGGGCGCTGGAAACACCATATATTTT. The chain combines TRBV19 with TRBJ1-3; TRBD1 matches at 8 bases. Germline trimming cut 1 base from V and 2 bases from J; bases unmatched to any gene: 4. The CDR3 loop spans 16 amino acids. Germline values: CDR1 LNHDA, CDR2 SQIVND (reference sequence).